These T cell receptor beta chains were read from a single sample in a study of T-cell reconstitution after alpha-beta-depleted transplantation in children. TCRdb re-called the PCR reads through MiXCR, storing one row per CDR3 protein. The profile covers around 100,000 distinct CDR3 sequences, with about 6.8% appearing a single time and 16% taken by the ten largest. The specimen comprised PBMCs, sampled before TCRalphabeta/CD19-depleted stem cell transplant. All receptors come from a boy aged 2-9 years with acute lymphoblastic leukemia, due to receive a stem cell transplant. Both conserved end residues are part of each CDR3. D genes are given only for firm matches. Only part of the rows carry a size: once, few, many, or a class if the clone is expanded.

V gene,clone size,D gene,J gene,CDR3 DNA,CDR3 protein
TRBV5-1,many,TRBD1,TRBJ1-2,TGCGCCAGCAGCTTGGGGGACAGGGTCTATGGCTACACCTTC,CASSLGDRVYGYTF
TRBV27,-,TRBD1,TRBJ1-2,TGTGCCAGCAGTATGACAGGGGGGTATGGCTACACCTTC,CASSMTGGYGYTF
TRBV4-1,-,-,TRBJ2-5,TGCGCCAGCAGCCCCCTGGACACGAAAGGCGAGACCCAGTACTTC,CASSPLDTKGETQYF
TRBV24-1,many,TRBD2,TRBJ2-1,TGTGCCACCAGTGATTTGCAGAGCGGGGACTACAATGAGCAGTTCTTC,CATSDLQSGDYNEQFF
TRBV28,many,-,TRBJ1-6,TGTGCCAGCAGCCTTTGGGGGAATAATTCACCCCTCCACTTT,CASSLWGNNSPLHF
TRBV6-1,-,TRBD1,TRBJ1-4,TGTGCCAGCAGCACCGGGACAGGGAACGAAAAACTGTTTTTT,CASSTGTGNEKLFF
TRBV11-2,many,TRBD2,TRBJ2-3,TGTGCCAGCACCCACCCCATCACGGGCGGGGGAGCAGATACGCAGTATTTT,CASTHPITGGGADTQYF
TRBV19,many,-,TRBJ2-7,TGTGCCAGTAGTATAAGCAGCTCCTACGAGCAGTACTTC,CASSISSSYEQYF
TRBV7-2,many,-,TRBJ2-3,TGTGCCAGCAGCTTAGGGGGCTCTTCGGCTACAGATACGCAGTATTTT,CASSLGGSSATDTQYF
TRBV5-1,-,TRBD2,TRBJ2-2,TGCGCCAGCAGCTGGGGGGGGGCGAACACCGGGGAGCTGTTTTTT,CASSWGGANTGELFF
TRBV12-3/TRBV12-4,many,-,TRBJ1-5,TGTGCCAGCAGTTCCGTACAAGTTGGGTATAGCAATCAGCCCCAGCATTTT,CASSSVQVGYSNQPQHF
TRBV5-1,few,TRBD1,TRBJ2-2,TGCGCCAGCAGCTTCCCCTCCCGACAGGGGGCTAACACCGGGGAGCTGTTTTTT,CASSFPSRQGANTGELFF
TRBV7-2,-,-,TRBJ2-3,TGTGCCAGCAGCCCCATGGGCCCGGCCACAGATACGCAGTATTTT,CASSPMGPATDTQYF
TRBV28,many,-,TRBJ1-6,TGTGCCAGCAGGAACAGGGAGGGTAGCTCCTATAATTCACCCCTCCACTTT,CASRNREGSSYNSPLHF
TRBV3-1,few,TRBD2,TRBJ2-7,TGTGCCAGCAGCCAAGAACCCGGGAGGAACGAGCAGTACTTC,CASSQEPGRNEQYF
TRBV7-2,-,-,TRBJ2-1,TGTGCCAGCAGCTTTCGGTCGGGGGATGAGCAGTTCTTC,CASSFRSGDEQFF
TRBV20-1,many,TRBD2,TRBJ2-1,TGCAGTGCTGAACGGACTAGCGGGGTACACAATGAGCAGTTCTTC,CSAERTSGVHNEQFF
TRBV28,many,-,TRBJ1-4,TGTGCCAGCAGTCCACCGGGTCCTAATGAAAAACTGTTTTTT,CASSPPGPNEKLFF
TRBV7-2,few,-,TRBJ1-1,TGTGCCAGCAGCTTACGACAGCATATGAACACTGAAGCTTTCTTT,CASSLRQHMNTEAFF
TRBV11-2,many,-,TRBJ2-1,TGTGCCAGCAGCTTAGACGTCTCGGCCTACAATGAGCAGTTCTTC,CASSLDVSAYNEQFF
TRBV28,many,TRBD1,TRBJ2-3,TGTGCCAGCAGTGCCCCGCCGGGACAGACTCCCACAGATACGCAGTATTTT,CASSAPPGQTPTDTQYF
TRBV20-1,many,-,TRBJ1-2,TGCAGTGCTAGCCCATCGGGGTCCGGGGGCTATGGCTACACCTTC,CSASPSGSGGYGYTF
TRBV20-1,many,-,TRBJ2-3,TGCAGTGCTAGAGGGGGCGTGGGAGGCACAGATACGCAGTATTTT,CSARGGVGGTDTQYF
TRBV20-1,many,-,TRBJ1-2,TGCAGTGCTAGAGGCAACGGCTACACCTTC,CSARGNGYTF
TRBV27,many,-,TRBJ1-4,TGTGCCAGCAGTTTATCGGATGGGAGGGGGGAAAAACTGTTTTTT,CASSLSDGRGEKLFF
TRBV29-1,-,-,TRBJ2-5,TGCAGCGTTGAAAAGGGGCAAGAGACCCAGTACTTC,CSVEKGQETQYF
TRBV9,many,-,TRBJ2-3,TGTGCCAGCAGCGTAGGTCCGGGGGGCACAGATACGCAGTATTTT,CASSVGPGGTDTQYF
TRBV6-2/TRBV6-3,few,-,TRBJ2-5,TGTGCCAGCAGTCATGGGGTGGAGGAGACCCAGTACTTC,CASSHGVEETQYF
TRBV6-1,many,TRBD1,TRBJ1-4,TGTGCCAGCAGTAAGACAGGGGGGAGTGAAAAACTGTTTTTT,CASSKTGGSEKLFF
TRBV6-2/TRBV6-3,-,TRBD1,TRBJ1-2,TGTGCCAGCAGAGAGGACAGGAGCATCCCCTTCTATGGCTACACCTTC,CASREDRSIPFYGYTF
TRBV5-1,many,-,TRBJ2-7,TGCGCCAGCAGCTTGGGGGGCAGGTCCGAGCAGTACTTC,CASSLGGRSEQYF
TRBV20-1,many,-,TRBJ1-1,TGCAGTGCTACCGCGGGCTACACTGAAGCTTTCTTT,CSATAGYTEAFF
TRBV5-1,-,TRBD1,TRBJ1-1,TGCGCCAGCAGCCCCCGACAGGGATCTCCCCTGAACACTGAAGCTTTCTTT,CASSPRQGSPLNTEAFF
TRBV3-1,-,-,TRBJ2-5,TGTGCCAGCAGTTCCGAGCCTTCTAGAGTCGAGACCCAGTACTTC,CASSSEPSRVETQYF
TRBV27,many,-,TRBJ2-3,TGTGCCAGCAGTTTAACAGGGCAGGTCCCCACAGATACGCAGTATTTT,CASSLTGQVPTDTQYF
TRBV12-3/TRBV12-4,many,-,TRBJ2-1,TGTGCCAGCAGGCCGGGCGGGGGCCCGCAGTTCTTC,CASRPGGGPQFF
TRBV4-3,many,-,TRBJ1-4,TGCGCCAGCAGCCAAGGAACAGCGACTAATGAAAAACTGTTTTTT,CASSQGTATNEKLFF
TRBV2,few,-,TRBJ1-5,TGTGCCAGCAGTGAGGGCACCAATAGCAATCAGCCCCAGCATTTT,CASSEGTNSNQPQHF
TRBV11-2,many,-,TRBJ2-5,TGTGCCAGCAGCACCCAGACGGCCCAGGGAGAGACCCAGTACTTC,CASSTQTAQGETQYF
TRBV20-1,many,TRBD2,TRBJ2-1,TGCAGTGCGACCGGACTAGCGGACTACAATGAGCAGTTCTTC,CSATGLADYNEQFF
TRBV7-6,many,TRBD1,TRBJ2-2,TGTGCCAGCAGCTCCGGACAGGGGGCGCTGGGAACCGGGGAGCTGTTTTTT,CASSSGQGALGTGELFF
TRBV7-2,-,-,TRBJ2-1,TGTGCCAGCAGTCACCAAGGGGGGAACTCCTACAATGAGCAGTTCTTC,CASSHQGGNSYNEQFF
TRBV4-2,many,-,TRBJ1-1,TGTGCCAGCAGCCACGGGCAGGTGAACACTGAAGCTTTCTTT,CASSHGQVNTEAFF
TRBV9,many,-,TRBJ2-5,TGTGCCAGCAGCGTAGGGCTGTTGGACAGCGAAGAGACCCAGTACTTC,CASSVGLLDSEETQYF
TRBV12-3/TRBV12-4,many,TRBD1,TRBJ1-6,TGTGCCAGCAACGCAGGGGGCTCACCCCTCCACTTT,CASNAGGSPLHF
TRBV7-2,many,-,TRBJ2-1,TGTGCCAGCAGCTTAGACCGACTAGTCTATGAGCAGTTCTTC,CASSLDRLVYEQFF
TRBV5-6,many,-,TRBJ2-3,TGTGCCAGCAGACCCGAAGGGGGCACAGATACGCAGTATTTT,CASRPEGGTDTQYF
TRBV6-5,many,-,TRBJ1-1,TGTGCCAGCAGTTACGGAGACAGCATGAACACTGAAGCTTTCTTT,CASSYGDSMNTEAFF
TRBV29-1,many,-,TRBJ1-2,TGCAGCGTTGTGGCATCTGGCTACACCTTC,CSVVASGYTF
TRBV20-1,many,-,TRBJ1-1,TGCAGTGCTTGGGACATAATGAACACTGAAGCTTTCTTT,CSAWDIMNTEAFF
TRBV7-2,many,TRBD2,TRBJ2-1,TGTGCCAGCAGCCCCGGGGGACGGGGGGGCCTGTACAATGAGCAGTTCTTC,CASSPGGRGGLYNEQFF
TRBV5-6,many,-,TRBJ2-1,TGTGCCAGCAGCTTGAGCACTGAGCAGTTCTTC,CASSLSTEQFF
TRBV5-1,many,TRBD1,TRBJ2-7,TGCGCCAGCAGACCGGGACAGGGGGCCTACGAGCAGTACTTC,CASRPGQGAYEQYF
TRBV5-1,many,-,TRBJ2-1,TGCGCCAGCAGCGTGTCCCGAGGCCCCGGTCGAGAGCAGTTCTTC,CASSVSRGPGREQFF
TRBV5-1,few,TRBD1,TRBJ1-2,TGCGCCAGCAGGACCGGGACAGGGTCGCCTCTGAGGGGCTACACCTTC,CASRTGTGSPLRGYTF
TRBV20-1,-,TRBD1,TRBJ1-6,TGCAGTGCTCATCCTACAGGGGGCCAGAGCTCCTATAATTCACCCCTCCACTTT,CSAHPTGGQSSYNSPLHF
TRBV20-1,-,TRBD2,TRBJ2-1,TGCAGTGCTAGAGCTGCGGGGGGCCGGAGCTCCTACAATGAGCAGTTCTTC,CSARAAGGRSSYNEQFF
TRBV7-9,few,-,TRBJ2-7,TGTGCCAGCAGCCCTGGACGGGACTACGAGCAGTACTTC,CASSPGRDYEQYF
TRBV6-5,many,-,TRBJ2-3,TGTGCCAGCAGTTCCACTTCTGCGGGACACCGGGATACGCAGTATTTT,CASSSTSAGHRDTQYF